Given below is one T cell receptor beta chain in context. Its antigen is still unknown. The data were taken from a study of a mutant IDH1 vaccine in newly diagnosed glioma. Whole-study context: Vaccine administration was initiated 4-6 weeks following radiotherapy alone, or with temozolomide cycles. Sex among treated patients split around 60% male, roughly 38% female; mean age was about 40 years.

Clones were read by immunoSEQ multiplex PCR, and TCRdb kept only the in-frame ones, dropping some. Of tens of thousands of clones listed, around four fifths were seen once; the top ten hold 5.3%. Looked up from germline, CDR1 is SGHNT and CDR2 is YYREEE (reference sequence). Trimming removed 1 base at V and 5 bases at J, with 11 bases between. The CDR3 has 14 amino acids. The time point here: week 23, last vaccination. With topical imiquimod, each dose of the vaccine consisted of 300 ug of mutant IDH1 20-mer peptide. The receptor's source is a man aged 50-59 years with glioma. The sequencing used PBMCs, collected from a glioma patient whose treatment included an IDH1 peptide vaccine. V is TRBV5-4 and J is TRBJ2-3; D is undetermined. CDR3 DNA: TGTGCCAGCAGCTTGTATCAAGGCGGAGATACGCAGTATTTT. Protein product: CASSLYQGGDTQYF.